Listed below are T cell receptor beta chains from one sample, sequenced in a study of cytomegalovirus exposure and HLA in healthy donors. Generated by immunoSEQ multiplex PCR, the TCRdb table keeps only in-frame clones and is missing some. The sample has around 100,000 clones, about 68% seen once. The sample was PBMCs. These receptors were taken from a young man in good health and CMV-seropositive. Both conserved end residues are trimmed from each CDR3.

TRBV29-1	TRBJ2-5	SVRAGGRETQY
TRBV25-1	TRBJ1-1	ASSPGTGVAF
TRBV4-1	TRBJ2-7	ASSRSGAASSYEQY
TRBV11-2	TRBJ1-3	ASSFLQGNTIY
TRBV27	TRBJ1-1	ASSKTGNTEAF
TRBV18	TRBJ1-5	ASSATGGKGQPQH
TRBV6-5	TRBJ2-1	ASSYSGRGNEQF
TRBV29-1	TRBJ1-1	SVETAYMNTEAF
TRBV11-3	TRBJ2-1	ASSLRTSGGREF
TRBV7-6	TRBJ2-7	ASSLGGQYSYEQY
TRBV27	TRBJ2-7	ASSPTGTPGGNEQY
TRBV23-1	TRBJ1-3	ASSPEGQGLTCGNTIY
TRBV5-6	TRBJ1-1	ASSSGGRTEAF
TRBV20-1	TRBJ1-1	SALQSFEAF
TRBV11-2	TRBJ1-2	ASSSQGMGWGGYT
TRBV30	TRBJ2-3	AWTQTGGWTDTQY
TRBV29-1	TRBJ2-1	SVGHTSNEQF
TRBV5-3	TRBJ2-6	ARLGAGANVLT
TRBV9	TRBJ2-7	ASSGRGGGYEQY